This T cell receptor beta chain emerged from a study of cytomegalovirus exposure and HLA in healthy donors. PCR involved 60 Vbeta and 13 Jbeta primers. Generated by immunoSEQ multiplex PCR, the TCRdb table keeps only in-frame clones and is missing some. The table lists some 170,000 clones, roughly 80% of them singletons, with more than 4% in the top ten. The CDR3 extends over 16 amino acids. V lost 5 bases and J lost 0; bases outside the gene matches: 8. The germline V gene has CDR1 SQVTM and CDR2 ANQGSEA. The receptor was derived from a man in his forties or fifties in good health and CMV-seronegative. Sequenced material: PBMCs. This sequence joins TRBV29-1 and TRBJ2-2; 8 bases map to TRBD2. CDR3 residues: CSVKGRGGSNTGELFF. The CDR3 DNA sequence: TGCAGCGTTAAGGGTCGCGGGGGGTCGAACACCGGGGAGCTGTTTTTT.